These T cell receptor beta chains were read from a single sample in a study of cytomegalovirus exposure and HLA in healthy donors. Here immunoSEQ multiplex PCR was the method, and the copy in TCRdb shows in-frame clones only, minus some. The sample contains under 250,000 clones, over 75% of which appear only once. Sequencing input: PBMCs. These TCRs come from a boy aged 5-17 years in good health and CMV-seronegative. Each CDR3 is given with its conserved first and last residue. The D gene is left open where the match is weak. Expanded clones get a size class; other rows say once, few or many, or leave the size out.

V gene	clone size	J gene	D gene	CDR3 DNA	CDR3 protein
TRBV19	.	TRBJ2-7	.	TGTGCCAGTATCCCCGGGGACGGGAGTGCACACGAGCAGTACTTC	CASIPGDGSAHEQYF
TRBV5-4	.	TRBJ2-2	TRBD2	TGTGCCAGCAGCCCTCGACTAGCGGGGGGGTTCGGGGAGCTGTTTTTT	CASSPRLAGGFGELFF
TRBV4-2	.	TRBJ1-2	.	TGTGCCAGCAGCCTGGGACATCGGGAGGACTATGGCTACACCTTC	CASSLGHREDYGYTF
TRBV27	once	TRBJ2-5	.	TGTGCCAGCAGCTCCCCCTTCTCGTACCAAGAGACCCAGTACTTC	CASSSPFSYQETQYF
TRBV6-1	once	TRBJ2-7	TRBD1	TGTGCCAGCAGGCAACAGGGGTTTGGCGAGCAGTACTTC	CASRQQGFGEQYF
TRBV5-1	.	TRBJ2-7	.	TGCGCCAGCAGCTTGACGGGACTGATCTACGAGCAGTACTTC	CASSLTGLIYEQYF
TRBV5-6	.	TRBJ2-3	.	TGTGCCAGCAGCTTGATTATAAGCACAGATACGCAGTATTTT	CASSLIISTDTQYF
TRBV11-3	.	TRBJ2-3	TRBD2	TGTGCCAGCAGCTCACGACTAGCGGGAACAGATACGCAGTATTTT	CASSSRLAGTDTQYF
TRBV5-1	.	TRBJ1-1	TRBD1	TGCGCCAGCAGCCCCGGGACAGACAGTAACACTGAAGCTTTCTTT	CASSPGTDSNTEAFF
TRBV6-5	.	TRBJ2-7	.	TGTGCCAGCAGTAGGGGGTACGAGCAGTACTTC	CASSRGYEQYF
TRBV7-3	.	TRBJ1-2	.	TGTGCCAGCAGCTTACGTCAGGGAAGTGGCTACACCTTC	CASSLRQGSGYTF
TRBV5-4	.	TRBJ2-7	TRBD2	TGTGCCAGCAGTTCCAGCGGGAGACCCGAGCAGTACTTC	CASSSSGRPEQYF
TRBV25-1	.	TRBJ2-3	TRBD1	TGTGCCAGCAGTGAATATTTCCCCCAGAGGGGGCGCAAAGATACGCAGTATTTT	CASSEYFPQRGRKDTQYF
TRBV9	.	TRBJ1-4	.	TGTGCCAGCAGCCCCCGTTCTGGGCTAATTGAAAAACTGTTTTTT	CASSPRSGLIEKLFF
TRBV6-6	.	TRBJ2-7	.	TGTGCCAGCAGTTACGGGAAAGGGGAAAGGGCGGCCGAGCAGTACTTC	CASSYGKGERAAEQYF
TRBV2	.	TRBJ1-6	.	TGTGCCAGCAGTGCTAAGGGGCTTAATTCACCCCTCCACTTT	CASSAKGLNSPLHF
TRBV10-3	once	TRBJ1-2	.	TGTGCCACCTCAGAGGAGGGGTACTATGGCTACACCTTC	CATSEEGYYGYTF
TRBV5-1	.	TRBJ2-7	TRBD2	TGCGCCAGCACCCGAACCGGGACTAGTACCCACGAGCAGTACTTC	CASTRTGTSTHEQYF
TRBV19	.	TRBJ2-5	.	TGTGCCAGTAGTATTCCGGGTTGGGACAAGGTAAAAGAGACCCAGTACTTC	CASSIPGWDKVKETQYF
TRBV5-4	.	TRBJ1-2	TRBD1	TGTGCCAGCAGCTCCATAACAGGGGCGGGGGGCTACACCTTC	CASSSITGAGGYTF
TRBV30	few	TRBJ2-1	TRBD2	TGTGCCTGGAGTGTATGGGCGGGAGTAATCAATGAGCAGTTCTTC	CAWSVWAGVINEQFF
TRBV19	.	TRBJ2-7	.	TGTGCCAGTAGTATCTCACTACCTACCTACGAGCAGTACTTC	CASSISLPTYEQYF
TRBV11-3	.	TRBJ1-2	TRBD1	TGTGCCAGCAGCTTCCGACGGACAGGGGGCGGCTATGGCTACACCTTC	CASSFRRTGGGYGYTF
TRBV2	few	TRBJ1-5	TRBD1	TGTGCCAGCAGTGATACAGGGGCAAATCAGCCCCAGCATTTT	CASSDTGANQPQHF
TRBV30	few	TRBJ2-1	TRBD2	TGTGCCTGGAGTCAGGTGGGACTAGCGGTCAATGAGCAGTTCTTC	CAWSQVGLAVNEQFF
TRBV15	.	TRBJ1-3	.	TGTGCCACCAGCAGAGATCGGGGTGGAAACACCATATATTTT	CATSRDRGGNTIYF
TRBV6-5	.	TRBJ2-7	TRBD2	TGTGCCAGCAGTTACTCGCCTAGCGGTCGATACGAGCAGTACTTC	CASSYSPSGRYEQYF
TRBV6-4	.	TRBJ2-7	.	TGTGCCAGCAGTGGTGCCCAGGGTATCTCCTACGAGCAGTACTTC	CASSGAQGISYEQYF
TRBV6-5	.	TRBJ2-4	.	TGTGCCAGCAGAACCGGGACTGCCAAAAACATTCAGTACTTC	CASRTGTAKNIQYF
TRBV9	.	TRBJ2-2	.	TGTGCCAGCAGCGTAGGGAGCGGGAACACCGGGGAGCTGTTTTTT	CASSVGSGNTGELFF
TRBV2	.	TRBJ1-2	.	TGTGCCAGCATCGCGTTAGGGGGTTTGTGGTATGGCTACACCTTC	CASIALGGLWYGYTF
TRBV29-1	.	TRBJ2-7	.	TGCAGCGTTGAAGAGGACTCCCGGGAGTTGTACGAGCAGTACTTC	CSVEEDSRELYEQYF
TRBV13	.	TRBJ2-5	.	TGTGCCAGCAGCTTGGGCAGAAAGGGAGCCCAGTACTTC	CASSLGRKGAQYF
TRBV7-9	.	TRBJ2-3	.	TGTTCCAGCAGCCAGAGGGTCGGGGGTGGTACAGATACGCAGTATTTT	CSSSQRVGGGTDTQYF
TRBV19	.	TRBJ1-1	.	TGTGCCAGTAGTGAGGGCACTGAAGCTTTCTTT	CASSEGTEAFF
TRBV5-1	.	TRBJ1-3	.	TGCGCCAGCAGCTGGGGCCTCACCTCTGGAAACACCATATATTTT	CASSWGLTSGNTIYF
TRBV19	once	TRBJ1-1	TRBD1	TGTGCCAGTAGTACCGGACAGGGGAATTTTTTCTCTGAAGCTTTCTTT	CASSTGQGNFFSEAFF
TRBV30	.	TRBJ2-7	.	TGTGCCTGGAGTGGGTCAGGAGAGCAGTACTTC	CAWSGSGEQYF
TRBV29-1	.	TRBJ2-1	.	TGCAGCGGGGAGGGGGCGGGGGGCTACAATGAGCAGTTCTTC	CSGEGAGGYNEQFF
TRBV4-2	.	TRBJ2-7	TRBD2	TGTGCCAGCAGCCAAGTCCGGGGGGGGACCTACGAGCAGTACTTC	CASSQVRGGTYEQYF
TRBV12-5	.	TRBJ2-3	.	TGTGCTAGTGGTTTGGCCAACCTAGGCGGTAGAGATACGCAGTATTTT	CASGLANLGGRDTQYF
TRBV25-1	.	TRBJ2-5	.	TGTGCCAGCAGTGAAGGAGGGTACTCAATTCGGGAAGAGACCCAGTACTTC	CASSEGGYSIREETQYF
TRBV1	once	TRBJ1-6	.	TGCACCAGCAGCGCCGGGACAGATTACTTTGTATCACCCCTCCACTTT	CTSSAGTDYFVSPLHF
TRBV10-1	.	TRBJ2-4	TRBD2	TGCGCCAGCAGTAATGCTTTAGGACTAGCGGGAGGCCCTGACAAAAACATTCAGTACTTC	CASSNALGLAGGPDKNIQYF
TRBV10-1	few	TRBJ2-2	.	TGCGCCAGCAGTGACCTTAACACCGGGGAGCTGTTTTTT	CASSDLNTGELFF
TRBV5-1	.	TRBJ1-5	TRBD1	TGCGCCAGCAGCCCGACAGGGGATCAGCGCCAGCATTTT	CASSPTGDQRQHF
TRBV7-2	.	TRBJ1-5	TRBD1	TGTGCCAGCAGCTTAGACCCAGGGGGCCATCAGCCCCAGCATTTT	CASSLDPGGHQPQHF
TRBV7-9	.	TRBJ2-1	.	TGTGCCAGCATACAGGAGTATGAGCAGTTCTTC	CASIQEYEQFF
TRBV2	.	TRBJ2-1	.	TGTGCCAGAGGGGGAGGGTACAATGAGCAGTTCTTC	CARGGGYNEQFF
TRBV11-3	.	TRBJ1-1	.	TGTGCCAGCAGCCCCTCGGGACTGCAAGCTTTCTTT	CASSPSGLQAFF
TRBV5-1	few	TRBJ1-3	.	TGCGCCAGCAGCTTGGTAGCAGACTCTGGAAACACCATATATTTT	CASSLVADSGNTIYF
TRBV10-3	.	TRBJ2-2	.	TGTGCCATCAGTGATCGGTCCGGCACCGGGGAGCTGTTTTTT	CAISDRSGTGELFF
TRBV10-3	.	TRBJ1-5	.	TGTGCCATCAGTGAGTCGACGGGTGAGTTGCCCCAGCATTTT	CAISESTGELPQHF
TRBV6-6	.	TRBJ2-7	TRBD1	TGTGCCAGCAGTAGGGACAGGGGCGCCTACGAGCAGTACTTC	CASSRDRGAYEQYF